Listed below are T cell receptor beta chains from one sample, sequenced in a study of blood T cell repertoires in COVID-19. Some clones are missing from TCRdb's copy, which holds only in-frame ones; the method was immunoSEQ multiplex PCR. The sample lists under 250,000 clones; roughly 86% were seen once. Sequencing used PBMCs or T cells enriched from blood (not recorded which). The receptors come from a young woman with acute COVID-19. The CDR3 runs from the conserved cysteine through the conserved F or W. The order of the fields is J gene, V gene, CDR3 protein.

TRBJ1-6,TRBV10-3,CAISEGDRPNSPLHF
TRBJ2-1,TRBV5-1,CASSWTSGALPNNEQFF
TRBJ1-4,TRBV27,CACGGAFNEKLFF
TRBJ1-5,TRBV15,CATSRDAGNQPQHF
TRBJ2-3,TRBV4-1,CASSQGPVSTDTQYF
TRBJ1-5,TRBV18,CASSPTNQPQHF
TRBJ2-1,TRBV19,CASRSAGGYNEQFF
TRBJ2-1,TRBV10-2,CASRDRGEQFF
TRBJ2-1,TRBV7-9,CASSRGRADNEQFF
TRBJ1-2,TRBV19,CASSTRQTGGYGYTF
TRBJ1-2,TRBV5-1,CASSFGGNRYGYTF
TRBJ2-3,TRBV7-6,CASSPRTSGGEDTQYF
TRBJ1-4,TRBV6-5,CASRESGGTEKLFF
TRBJ2-1,TRBV19,CASSGGGWSYNEQFF
TRBJ2-3,TRBV10-3,CAIRPGGSGDASNTQYF
TRBJ1-3,TRBV6-2/TRBV6-3,CASSYSDRQTYRPSGNTIYF
TRBJ2-7,TRBV19,CASSIGRGDEQYF
TRBJ2-3,TRBV4-1,CASSQDKRQGTDTQYF
TRBJ1-4,TRBV10-3,CAIEGQGDRAATNEKLFF
TRBJ1-6,TRBV5-1,CASSSTGGGLANSPLHF
TRBJ2-7,TRBV19,CASSPLDRDYEQYF
TRBJ1-1,TRBV2,CASMEGPGAEAFF
TRBJ2-1,TRBV11-3,CASSLVTGGPYNEQFF
TRBJ1-1,TRBV28,CASSLGDRGLAFF
TRBJ1-2,TRBV11-2,CASSLDLGQGEYGYTF
TRBJ1-4,TRBV27,CASSAGTGGTEKLFF
TRBJ1-5,TRBV19,CASSIVSKGGVQPQHF
TRBJ1-2,TRBV7-2,CASSLVQDPNYGYTF
TRBJ2-4,TRBV2,CASSGTQEKNIQYF